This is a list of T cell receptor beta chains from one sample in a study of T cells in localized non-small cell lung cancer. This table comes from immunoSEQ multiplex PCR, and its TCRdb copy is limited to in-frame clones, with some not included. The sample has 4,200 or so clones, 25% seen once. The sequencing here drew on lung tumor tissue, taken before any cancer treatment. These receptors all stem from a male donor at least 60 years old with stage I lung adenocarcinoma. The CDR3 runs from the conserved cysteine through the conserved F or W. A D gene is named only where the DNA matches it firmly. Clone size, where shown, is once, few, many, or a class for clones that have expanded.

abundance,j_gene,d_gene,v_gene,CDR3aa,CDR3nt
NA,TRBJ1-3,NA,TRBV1,CASSQQGYLSGNTIYF,TGCGCCAGCAGCCAACAGGGGTACTTGTCTGGAAACACCATATATTTT
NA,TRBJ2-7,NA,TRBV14,CASSPQKGHSYEQYF,TGTGCCAGCAGCCCCCAAAAAGGGCATTCCTACGAGCAGTACTTC
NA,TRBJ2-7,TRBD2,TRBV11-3,CASSPRASAGGEQYF,TGTGCCAGCAGCCCAAGGGCCAGCGCGGGAGGCGAGCAGTACTTC
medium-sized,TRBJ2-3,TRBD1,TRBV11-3,CASSPEGATDTQYF,TGTGCCAGCAGCCCTGAGGGGGCTACAGATACGCAGTATTTT
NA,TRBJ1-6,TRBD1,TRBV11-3,CASSMTGVDSPLHF,TGTGCCAGCAGCATGACAGGGGTGGATTCACCCCTCCACTTT
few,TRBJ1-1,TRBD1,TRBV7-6,CASSRTGLNTEAFF,TGTGCCAGCAGCCGGACAGGTTTGAACACTGAAGCTTTCTTT
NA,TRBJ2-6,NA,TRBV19,CASSSAGSGANVLTF,TGTGCCAGTAGTTCCGCAGGGAGTGGGGCCAACGTCCTGACTTTC
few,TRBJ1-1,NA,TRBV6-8,CASSSTGGTEAFF,TGTGCCAGCAGTTCCACAGGAGGTACTGAAGCTTTCTTT